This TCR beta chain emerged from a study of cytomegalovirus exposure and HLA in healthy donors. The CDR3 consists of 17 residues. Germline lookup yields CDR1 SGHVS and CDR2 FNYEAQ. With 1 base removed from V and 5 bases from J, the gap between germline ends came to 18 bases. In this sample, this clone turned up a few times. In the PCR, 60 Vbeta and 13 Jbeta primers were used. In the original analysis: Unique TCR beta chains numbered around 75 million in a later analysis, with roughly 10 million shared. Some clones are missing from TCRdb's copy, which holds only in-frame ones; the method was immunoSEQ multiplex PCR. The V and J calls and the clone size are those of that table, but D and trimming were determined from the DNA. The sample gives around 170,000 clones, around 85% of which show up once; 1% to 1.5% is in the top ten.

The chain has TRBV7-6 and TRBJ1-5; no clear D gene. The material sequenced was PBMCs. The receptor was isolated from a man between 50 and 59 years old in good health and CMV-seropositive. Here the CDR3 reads CASSLGATAGSYQPQHF. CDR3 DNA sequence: TGTGCCAGCAGCTTAGGTGCCACAGCCGGTAGTTATCAGCCCCAGCATTTT.